This T cell receptor (beta chain) was retrieved from a study of T cell repertoires in cytomegalovirus infection. Study summary: Alongside well-studied HLA-B-restricted CMV epitopes, recently identified HLA-C-restricted CMV epitopes were also used. Carrying CMV and the relevant HLA type showed in public TCR beta signatures. Overall study results and limits: It was HLA-C-restricted CMV-specific TCR beta clonotypes that dominated the response ex vivo. Summed public TCR beta family frequency identified CMV carriers bearing the relevant HLA.

This clonotype was seen a handful of times. Its antigen remains unknown. V trimming: 5 bases; J trimming: 8 bases; junction bases outside the gene matches: 16. The germline V gene encodes CDR1 SGHVS and CDR2 FNYEAQ. CDR3 length: 17 residues. TCRdb analysed the reads with MiXCR anew, one entry per CDR3 protein. The repertoire consists of about 220,000 distinct CDR3 sequences, with 35% to 40% occurring once and the leading ten covering over 45%. The chain employs TRBV7-6 and TRBJ2-2; 8 positions agree with TRBD2. This receptor was taken from a human donor in good health (CMV status not recorded). Some clones in this sample may be carry-over from other donors' samples. The sample was CD8+ T cells from cultured PBMCs, taken from culture after CMV antigen stimulation. The CDR3 region is CASSAALSGGHGGELFF. As DNA, the CDR3 is TGTGCCAGCAGCGCCGCCCTGAGCGGGGGACATGGGGGGGAGCTGTTTTTT.